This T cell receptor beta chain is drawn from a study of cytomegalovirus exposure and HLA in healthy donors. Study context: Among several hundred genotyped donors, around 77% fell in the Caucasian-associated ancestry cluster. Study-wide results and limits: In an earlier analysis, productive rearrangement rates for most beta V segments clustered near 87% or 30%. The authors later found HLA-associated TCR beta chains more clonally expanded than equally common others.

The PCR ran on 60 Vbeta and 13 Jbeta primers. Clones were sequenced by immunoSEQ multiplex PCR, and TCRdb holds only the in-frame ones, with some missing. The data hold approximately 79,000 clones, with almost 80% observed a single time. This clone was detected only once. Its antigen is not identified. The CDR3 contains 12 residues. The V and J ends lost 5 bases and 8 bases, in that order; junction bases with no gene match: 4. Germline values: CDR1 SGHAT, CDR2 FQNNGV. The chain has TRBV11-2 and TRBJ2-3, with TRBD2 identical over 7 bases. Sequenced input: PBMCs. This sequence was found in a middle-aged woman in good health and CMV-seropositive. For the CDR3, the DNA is TGTGCCAGCAGCCGGGCGGGGGTTACGCAGTATTTT. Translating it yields CASSRAGVTQYF.